These 26 T cell receptor beta chains share one sample of origin, sequenced in a study of beta chain features in type 1 diabetes. As every portion of the isolated RNA was reverse transcribed, the sequencing read expressed TCRB transcripts. Generated by immunoSEQ multiplex PCR, the TCRdb table keeps only in-frame clones and is missing some. The table shows about 290,000 clones, with under 8.5% occurring only once. Sequenced: central memory CD4+ T cells from blood. These receptors were obtained from a woman under 30 in good health.

This clone was seen more than once but under ten times. The chain couples TRBV7-9 to TRBJ1-5; 7 bases fit TRBD1. This CDR3 has 14 residues. The trim removed 5 bases at V and 3 bases at J, leaving 4 bases unmatched. Germline-derived CDR1 and CDR2 are SEHNR and FQNEAQ (reference sequence). The CDR3 DNA is TGTGCCAGCAGCACAACAGGGGTCAATCAGCCCCAGCATTTT. Its protein is CASSTTGVNQPQHF.

The CDR3: CASSLAGRTSYNEQFF. CDR3 DNA sequence: TGTGCCAGCAGCTTAGCTGGGCGGACCTCCTACAATGAGCAGTTCTTC. The rearrangement uses TRBV7-2 and TRBJ2-1, with D unresolved. The CDR3 extends over 16 amino acids. V was clipped by 0 bases and J by 0 bases, with 9 bases between them. Looked up from germline, CDR1 is SGHTA and CDR2 is FQGNSA.

This clone was observed a few times. The rearrangement joins TRBV5-1 to TRBJ1-5; TRBD1 might be the D (5 bases). Germline-derived CDR1 and CDR2 are SGHRS and YFSETQ. With 0 bases removed from V and 4 bases from J, the gap between germline ends came to 14 bases. This CDR3 region has 16 residues. DNA for the CDR3: TGCGCCAGCAGCTTGGGGCCGACAGCTGATAATCAGCCCCAGCATTTT. Translating it yields CASSLGPTADNQPQHF. Full variable domain (rest looked up from reference TRBV5-1 and TRBJ1-5): KAGVTQTPRYLIKTRGQQVTLSCSPISGHRSVSWYQQTPGQGLQFLFEYFSETQRNKGNFPGRFSGRQFSNSRSEMNVSTLELGDSALYLCASSLGPTADNQPQHFGDGTRLSIL.

This clone was observed many times. The genes are TRBV7-9 and TRBJ2-4; either TRBD1 or TRBD2 may fit D (7 bases each). Germline V gene data show CDR1 as SEHNR and CDR2 as FQNEAQ (reference sequence). V was shortened by 5 bases and J by 0 bases, with 14 bases between the two germline ends. The CDR3 covers 16 residues. CDR3 DNA sequence: TGTGCCAGCAGCCTAGGGGGGGACAGAGCCAAAAACATTCAGTACTTC. The encoded protein is CASSLGGDRAKNIQYF.

The CDR3 here is CASSLGQHYGYTF. As DNA, the CDR3 is TGTGCCAGCAGCTTAGGGCAGCATTATGGCTACACCTTC. The chain is built from TRBV13 and TRBJ1-2; D is unclear. CDR1 and CDR2 from the germline V gene are PRHDT and FYEKMQ (reference sequence). The CDR3 is 13 amino acids. V was clipped by 0 bases and J by 5 bases, with 7 bases between them.

This clone showed up many times. The J gene is TRBJ1-1, the V gene TRBV21-1. TRBV21-1 is a listed pseudogene. The CDR3 sequence is 11 residues long. DNA of the CDR3: TGTGCCAGCAGCACTGCTGGTGAAGCTTTCTTT. This encodes CASSTAGEAFF.

A few counts support this clone. This sequence joins TRBV6-1 and TRBJ2-4; 15 bases line up with TRBD2. V gave up 4 bases and J gave up 1 base; unmatched junction bases: 14. The CDR3 spans 21 residues. Germline values: CDR1 MNHNS, CDR2 SASEGT. Written as DNA, the CDR3 is TGTGCCAGCAGTGGAGCCCTCGGAGGGACTAGCGGGGGGACCGCCAAAAACATTCAGTACTTC. This sequence encodes CASSGALGGTSGGTAKNIQYF.

Only a few counts were recorded for this clone. The chain has TRBV10-3 and TRBJ1-2; 7 bases line up with TRBD1. The ends lost 10 bases at V and 3 bases at J; junction bases unmatched: 8. The CDR3 contains 13 residues. Germline assignment: CDR1 ENHRY and CDR2 SYGVKD. CDR3 residues: CATNKGADYGYTF. The CDR3 nucleotides read TGTGCCACTAACAAGGGGGCGGACTATGGCTACACCTTC.

The rearrangement links TRBV19 to TRBJ1-4; D uncertain. The V and J ends lost 6 bases and 8 bases respectively, with 16 bases between them. The length of the CDR3 is 14 residues. Germline V gives CDR1 LNHDA, CDR2 SQIVND (reference sequence). The CDR3 spells CASSWGPLGEKLFF. The CDR3, as DNA: TGTGCCAGTAGCTGGGGTCCCCTTGGAGAAAAACTGTTTTTT.

This clone was seen ten or more times. This chain links TRBV27 with TRBJ2-7; D is uncertain. V dropped 2 bases and J dropped 2 bases, with 10 bases sitting between them. The germline CDR1 and CDR2 sequences are MNHEY and SMNVEV (reference sequence). This CDR3 region has 14 residues. CDR3 protein: CASSLPGPTYEQYF. CDR3 DNA sequence: TGTGCCAGCAGTTTACCGGGTCCGACCTACGAGCAGTACTTC.

This clone has only a few counts. This sequence joins TRBV29-1 and TRBJ2-2, with D perhaps matching TRBD1 (6 bases). The germline V and J ends were trimmed by 5 bases and 4 bases, with 14 bases remaining between them. The CDR3 length is 14 residues. Per the germline V gene, CDR1 is SQVTM and CDR2 is ANQGSEA. The CDR3 DNA is TGCAGCGTTACAGGGCTGACGAGCACCGGGGAGCTGTTTTTT. It yields the protein CSVTGLTSTGELFF.

This clone was seen at least ten times. This chain uses TRBV7-9 with TRBJ1-3; no reliable D call. Trimming stripped 10 bases from V and 0 bases from J, with 10 bases between. CDR3 length: 13 residues. Germline V gives CDR1 SEHNR, CDR2 FQNEAQ (reference sequence). The CDR3 loop is CATQTSSGNTIYF. Written as DNA, the CDR3 is TGTGCCACGCAAACTAGCTCTGGAAACACCATATATTTT.

The CDR3 here is CASSPGQHTDTQYF. The CDR3 DNA sequence: TGTGCCAGTAGCCCGGGACAACACACAGATACGCAGTATTTT. V usage is TRBV19 and J usage is TRBJ2-3, with TRBD1 as a possible D gene (6 bases). This CDR3 is 14 amino acids long. The germline V gene has CDR1 LNHDA and CDR2 SQIVND (reference sequence). V lost 6 bases and J lost 2, with 12 bases in between.

This clone was counted a single time. This is likely an artifact of a read error, given a far larger clone one base away. This chain links TRBV5-4 with TRBJ2-5, with D perhaps given as TRBD1 or TRBD2 (5 bases each). Germline V gives CDR1 SGHNT, CDR2 YYREEE (reference sequence). The CDR3 is 13 residues long. Trimming took 4 bases from V and 0 from J, leaving 7 bases between them. CDR3 nucleotide sequence: TGTGCCAGCAGCCGGGACGACCAAGAGACCCAGTACTTC. Its protein is CASSRDDQETQYF.

The rearrangement joins TRBV7-3 to TRBJ2-1; 9 nucleotides agree with TRBD1. Germline V gene lookup returns CDR1 SGHTA and CDR2 FQGTGA. This CDR3 has 15 residues. V lost 5 bases to trimming and J lost 2 bases; unmatched junction nucleotides: 4. DNA of the CDR3: TGTGCCAGCAGCCGGGACAGGGAACCCTACAATGAGCAGTTCTTC. Protein sequence: CASSRDREPYNEQFF.

V and J are TRBV28 and TRBJ1-1; D is possibly TRBD1 (6 bases). Germline V CDR1 and CDR2: MDHEN, SYDVKM. Trimming removed 7 bases at V and 0 bases at J, with 12 bases between. The CDR3 consists of 14 residues. CDR3 region: CASIVTGLNTEAFF. In nucleotides, the CDR3 is TGTGCCAGCATCGTGACAGGCTTGAACACTGAAGCTTTCTTT.

The chain combines TRBV7-9 with TRBJ2-7, with D uncertain. There are 14 residues in the CDR3. Germline-derived CDR1 and CDR2 are SEHNR and FQNEAQ (reference sequence). Trimming removed 5 bases from V and 0 bases from J, with 11 bases in between. The CDR3 DNA follows: TGTGCCAGCAGCCCCAGACTGTTCTCCTACGAGCAGTACGTC. It codes for CASSPRLFSYEQYV.

This clone has just a few counts. Since a much larger clone is just one base distant, this may be a read error. The same CDR3 also results from other DNA sequences found in this sample. This chain joins TRBV11-3 and TRBJ2-5; unclear D gene. V was clipped by 1 base and J by 3 bases, with 6 bases between them. There are 13 residues in the CDR3. CDR1 is SGHNT, CDR2 YENEEA, per germline. The CDR3 is CASSLGAEETQYF. The CDR3 coding sequence is TGTGCCAGCAGCTTAGGGGCAGAAGAGACCCAGTACTTC.

The CDR3 protein is CASSRTDRGSPLHF. Here the CDR3 DNA reads TGCGCCAGCAGCCGTACTGACCGGGGTTCACCCCTCCACTTT. The chain recombines TRBV4-3 with TRBJ1-6; D gene ambiguous. This CDR3 has 14 amino acids. Per the germline V gene, CDR1 is LGHNA and CDR2 is YSLEER. Trimming pared 4 bases from V and 9 bases from J, leaving 13 bases between.

This clone was observed a few times. The chain is built from TRBV4-1 and TRBJ1-1, with TRBD1 matching over 8 bases. The CDR3 is 15 amino acids. Trimming removed 3 bases from V and 1 base from J; junction bases left unmatched: 4. Germline CDR1 and CDR2: MGHRA and YSYEKL. CDR3 DNA: TGCGCCAGCAGCCATCCGGACAGGGAGAACACTGAAGCTTTCTTT. Translated, it gives CASSHPDRENTEAFF.

This clone appeared a few times. The genes are TRBV7-3 and TRBJ2-3; D assignment may be TRBD1 or TRBD2 (5 bases each). Looked up from germline, CDR1 is SGHTA and CDR2 is FQGTGA. V lost 4 bases and J 4 bases, leaving 9 bases between the germline ends. The CDR3 is 13 residues long. The CDR3 sequence is CASSSGTSDTQYF. The CDR3 nucleotides read TGTGCCAGCAGCTCCGGGACCTCAGATACGCAGTATTTT.

The table lists this clone with a few counts. The chain recombines TRBV28 with TRBJ1-2; D not resolved. CDR3 size: 15 residues. Germline CDR1 reads MDHEN; CDR2 reads SYDVKM. V dropped 8 bases and J dropped 2 bases, with 18 bases sitting between them. The CDR3 loop reads CASRLAVPRNYGYTF. Written as DNA, the CDR3 is TGTGCCAGCCGGCTGGCGGTCCCGAGAAACTATGGCTACACCTTC.

The sample holds many counts of this clone. The rearrangement links TRBV7-9 to TRBJ1-2, with D hard to call. Trimming took off 0 bases at V and 8 bases at J, with 10 bases between the two ends. Germline CDR1 and CDR2: SEHNR and FQNEAQ (reference sequence). The CDR3 is 13 amino acids. The CDR3 DNA reads TGTGCCAGCAGCTTAGCAAGCGTGGGCGGCTACACCTTC. Translated: CASSLASVGGYTF.

This clone was detected only a few times. The rearrangement links TRBV28 to TRBJ2-5, with TRBD1 matching over 7 bases. This CDR3 is built from 16 residues. Per the germline V gene, CDR1 is MDHEN and CDR2 is SYDVKM. V shed 5 bases and J 3 bases; nucleotides not matched to a gene: 12. CDR3 sequence (DNA): TGTGCCAGCAGTCCAAGACAGGGAATATCCAAAGAGACCCAGTACTTC. It yields the protein CASSPRQGISKETQYF.

Only a few counts were recorded for this clone. The chain uses TRBV19 and TRBJ1-6, with no clear D. The CDR3 runs to 15 residues. V was trimmed by 6 bases and J by 7 bases, leaving 16 bases between them. Germline V lookup: CDR1 LNHDA, CDR2 SQIVND (reference sequence). The CDR3 loop reads CASRAGRGRNSPLHF. The CDR3 DNA reads TGTGCCAGTAGGGCGGGCCGCGGACGGAATTCACCCCTCCACTTT.

The V gene is TRBV19, the J gene TRBJ2-3; no clear D. Germline assignment: CDR1 LNHDA and CDR2 SQIVND (reference sequence). The CDR3 spans 15 residues. V was clipped by 5 bases and J by 3 bases, with 15 bases between them. CDR3 DNA sequence: TGTGCCAGTAGTCCAATCAGAAGAAATACAGATACGCAGTATTTT. This translates into CASSPIRRNTDTQYF.